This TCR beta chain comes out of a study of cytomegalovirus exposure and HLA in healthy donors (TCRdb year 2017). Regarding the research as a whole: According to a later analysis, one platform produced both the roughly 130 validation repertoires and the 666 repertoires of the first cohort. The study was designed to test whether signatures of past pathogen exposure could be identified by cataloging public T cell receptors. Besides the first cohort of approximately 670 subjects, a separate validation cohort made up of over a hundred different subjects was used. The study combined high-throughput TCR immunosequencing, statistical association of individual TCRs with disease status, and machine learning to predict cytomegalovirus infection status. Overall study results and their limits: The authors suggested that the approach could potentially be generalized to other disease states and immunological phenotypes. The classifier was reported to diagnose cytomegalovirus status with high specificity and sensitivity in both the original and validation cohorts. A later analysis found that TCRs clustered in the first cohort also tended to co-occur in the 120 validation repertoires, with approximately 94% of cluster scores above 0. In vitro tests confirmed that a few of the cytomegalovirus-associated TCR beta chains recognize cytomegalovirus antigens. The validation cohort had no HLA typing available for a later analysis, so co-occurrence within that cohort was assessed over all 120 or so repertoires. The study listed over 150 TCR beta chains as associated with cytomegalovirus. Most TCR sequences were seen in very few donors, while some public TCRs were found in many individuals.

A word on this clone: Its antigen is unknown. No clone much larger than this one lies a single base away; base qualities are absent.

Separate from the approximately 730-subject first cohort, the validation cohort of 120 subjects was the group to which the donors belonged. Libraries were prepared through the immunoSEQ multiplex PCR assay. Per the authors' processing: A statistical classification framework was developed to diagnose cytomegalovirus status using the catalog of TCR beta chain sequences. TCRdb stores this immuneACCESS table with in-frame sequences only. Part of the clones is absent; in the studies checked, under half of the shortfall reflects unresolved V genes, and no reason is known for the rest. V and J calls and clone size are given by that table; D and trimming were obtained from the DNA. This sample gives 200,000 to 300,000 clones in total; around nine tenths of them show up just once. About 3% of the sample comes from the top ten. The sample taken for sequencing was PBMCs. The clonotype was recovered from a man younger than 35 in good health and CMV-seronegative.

The DNA reads as follows: TGTGCCAGCAGCCCCATACCGAGGACAGGGGGTAGTGGCTACACCTTC. Its translation reads: CASSPIPRTGGSGYTF. The V and J segments used are TRBV11-2 and TRBJ1-2; 10 central bases correspond to TRBD1. The CDR3, cysteine through phenylalanine, is 16 amino acids long. Here the CDR3 DNA is all that survives: 48 bases in frame from base 1. The germline V gene gives CDR1 as SGHAT and CDR2 as FQNNGV. The junction shows trimming of 5 bases on V and 7 bases on J, and the gene matches do not reach 13 bases of it.